A single sample is the source of the 29 T cell receptor beta chains below, sequenced in a study of spatial heterogeneity in lung cancer. Time point given: blood at routine non-recurrence follow-up after resection. TCRdb fed the 5' RACE reads into MiXCR, producing one record per CDR3 protein. The repertoire includes 95,000 to 120,000 distinct CDR3 sequences, 10% to 12% of them detected once, and 20% to 30% sits in the top ten. The input for sequencing was PBMCs, taken at follow-up. The receptors come from a female donor with early-stage non-small cell lung cancer.

This clonotype has more than one count but fewer than ten. This chain joins TRBV4-2 and TRBJ2-1, with 11 bases identical to TRBD2. Germline V gene sequence: CDR1 LGHNA, CDR2 YNFKEQ. With V trimmed by 7 bases and J by 5 bases, 7 bases remained unmatched. The CDR3 consists of 15 residues. This CDR3 reads CASTRTSGLNNEQFF. In DNA form, the CDR3 reads TGTGCCAGCACTAGGACTAGCGGGCTAAACAATGAGCAGTTCTTC.

This clonotype was seen repeatedly, ten times or more. The gene calls are TRBV2 and TRBJ1-5; 9 bases line up with TRBD1. The junction had 8 bases not matched to a gene; V was cut back by 8 bases and J by 3 bases. Per germline, CDR1 SNHLY and CDR2 FYNNEI. This CDR3 contains 15 residues. The CDR3 region has the DNA TGTGCCAGCTCAGGACAGGGGACTAACAATCAGCCCCAGCATTTT. It translates to CASSGQGTNNQPQHF.

The chain couples TRBV6-5 to TRBJ2-2; TRBD2 might be the D (5 bases). Trimming took 0 bases from V and 2 from J, leaving 16 bases between them. This CDR3 comprises 18 residues. Germline-derived CDR1 and CDR2 are MNHEY and SVGAGI. The chain's CDR3 is CASSYSLLASQNTGELFF. The CDR3 coding sequence is TGTGCCAGCAGTTACTCGTTATTGGCTAGCCAAAACACCGGGGAGCTGTTTTTT.

V gene TRBV4-1 combines with J gene TRBJ2-1; TRBD2 is a possible D gene (6 bases). Germline values: CDR1 MGHRA, CDR2 YSYEKL. The V and J ends lost 0 bases and 6 bases respectively, with 15 bases between them. The CDR3 extends over 16 amino acids. CDR3 in DNA: TGCGCCAGCAGCCAAGATTTTGCGGGATACCCCAATGAGCAGTTCTTC. It specifies CASSQDFAGYPNEQFF.

This clonotype was found many times. V and J are TRBV27 and TRBJ1-5; TRBD1 agrees at 7 bases. The junction had 11 bases not matched to a gene; V was cut back by 5 bases and J by 7 bases. The CDR3 is 15 residues long. From germline, CDR1 is MNHEY and CDR2 SMNVEV (reference sequence). The CDR3 region is CASSTRQGHRQPQHF. The CDR3 coding sequence is TGTGCCAGCAGTACCCGACAGGGCCACAGGCAGCCCCAGCATTTT.

This clonotype was seen at least ten times. Here the CDR3 reads CSVAREYNEQFF. CDR3 nucleotide sequence: TGCAGCGTTGCCCGGGAATACAATGAGCAGTTCTTC. V gene TRBV29-1 combines with J gene TRBJ2-1; tentatively, D is TRBD2 (5 bases). There are 12 residues in the CDR3. The germline V gene has CDR1 SQVTM and CDR2 ANQGSEA. V was pared by 4 bases and J by 4 bases, with 8 bases between.

This clonotype was counted a few times. The CDR3 here is CASSFNGMGETQYF. The DNA of the CDR3 is TGCGCCAGCAGCTTCAACGGGATGGGGGAGACCCAGTACTTC. The V gene is TRBV5-1, the J gene TRBJ2-5; D possibly corresponds to TRBD2 (5 bases). In germline, CDR1 is SGHRS, CDR2 YFSETQ. The CDR3 spans 14 residues. V gave up 2 bases and J gave up 5 bases, with 13 bases separating them.

This clonotype was counted a few times. The chain has TRBV7-9 and TRBJ1-1; 7 bases are shared with TRBD1. The germline gives CDR1 SEHNR, CDR2 FQNEAQ (reference sequence). The V segment lost 0 bases and the J segment 4 bases; nucleotides outside the gene matches: 5. The CDR3 length is 15 residues. The CDR3 reads CASSLADRVITEAFF. DNA for the CDR3: TGTGCCAGCAGCTTAGCTGACAGGGTGATCACTGAAGCTTTCTTT.

This chain uses TRBV24-1 with TRBJ2-2; no clear D gene. Trimming shortened V by 5 bases and J by 3 bases, and 9 bases separated the two germline ends. Germline CDR1 reads KGHDR; CDR2 reads SFDVKD. The CDR3 has 14 amino acids. CDR3 residues: CATSAQLHTGELFF. DNA of the CDR3: TGTGCCACCAGTGCTCAGCTCCACACCGGGGAGCTGTTTTTT.

The table lists this clonotype with many counts. V usage is TRBV12-3 or TRBV12-4 and J usage is TRBJ2-1, with 7 bases fitting TRBD1. The CDR3 length is 13 residues. V gave up 6 bases and J gave up 8 bases; unmatched junction bases: 7. DNA of the CDR3: TGTGCCAGCAGAACCGACAGGGTTGATGAGCAGTTCTTC. Protein sequence: CASRTDRVDEQFF.

This clonotype was seen more than once but under ten times. This chain joins TRBV27 and TRBJ2-5; a possible D gene is TRBD1 (5 bases). Germline V gives CDR1 MNHEY, CDR2 SMNVEV (reference sequence). The CDR3 is made up of 14 amino acids. V was clipped by 5 bases and J by 5 bases, with 15 bases between them. The CDR3 region has the DNA TGTGCCAGCAGTCAAGGACATTCGGCGGAGACCCAGTACTTC. Its protein is CASSQGHSAETQYF.

In this sample, this clonotype turned up a few times. V gene TRBV5-6 combines with J gene TRBJ2-7; D unclear. The CDR3 totals 15 residues. CDR1 is SGHDT and CDR2 is YYEEEE in the germline V gene. The V and J ends lost 0 bases and 2 bases respectively, with 12 bases between them. CDR3 DNA: TGTGCCAGCAGCTTGGTTGGCAGGATCACCTACGAGCAGTACTTC. Encoded protein: CASSLVGRITYEQYF.

This clonotype was recorded many times. V is TRBV28 and J is TRBJ2-7, with 8 bases that match TRBD2. Germline V gene lookup returns CDR1 MDHEN and CDR2 SYDVKM. Trimming at V came to 6 bases and at J to 6 bases, leaving 10 bases not matched to a gene. The CDR3 covers 14 residues. The CDR3 sequence: CASRVAGIAAEQYF. The DNA of the CDR3 is TGTGCCAGCAGGGTAGCGGGAATCGCAGCCGAGCAGTACTTC.

This clonotype was picked up one time. CDR3 sequence (DNA): TGCAGTGCTAGAGGCCCCAGGGACATGAACACTGAAGCTTTCTTT. It codes for CSARGPRDMNTEAFF. V usage is TRBV20-1 and J usage is TRBJ1-1, with D possibly matching TRBD1 (6 bases). CDR3 size: 15 residues. Germline lookup yields CDR1 DFQATT and CDR2 SNEGSKA (reference sequence). Trimming stripped 1 base from V and 0 bases from J, with 12 bases between.

The chain combines TRBV6-2 or TRBV6-3 with TRBJ2-1; D perhaps matches TRBD2 (6 bases). This CDR3 region has 13 residues. With 7 bases removed from V and 7 bases from J, the gap between germline ends came to 14 bases. Looked up from germline, CDR1 is MNHEY and CDR2 is SVGEGT. In DNA, the CDR3 is TGTGCCAGCACCAATAGCGGTTCTAATGAGCAGTTCTTC. Amino acids: CASTNSGSNEQFF.

The chain joins TRBV7-2 to TRBJ2-1; no firm D call. V was cut by 5 bases and J by 5 bases, with 7 bases left in between. The germline V gene encodes CDR1 SGHTA and CDR2 FQGNSA. The CDR3 has 12 amino acids. The DNA of the CDR3 is TGTGCCAGCAGCCCGGACCACAATGAGCAGTTCTTC. Protein product: CASSPDHNEQFF.

The rearrangement links TRBV10-3 to TRBJ2-7; 10 positions agree with TRBD1. The CDR3 is 15 amino acids. Germline lookup yields CDR1 ENHRY and CDR2 SYGVKD. Trimming took 8 bases from V and 1 from J; bases not matched to a gene: 8. CDR3 coding DNA: TGTGCCATCGGCGGGCGGGACAGGGGATCCTACGAGCAGTACTTC. This translates into CAIGGRDRGSYEQYF.

The V and J genes are TRBV5-8 and TRBJ1-2; 8 bases are a match to TRBD1. Germline CDR1 is SGHTS and CDR2 is YDEGEE. The CDR3 has 13 amino acids. Trimming at V came to 4 bases and at J to 4 bases, leaving 3 bases not matched to a gene. CDR3 sequence: CASSRDRPYGYTF. The CDR3 DNA follows: TGTGCCAGCAGCCGGGACAGGCCCTATGGCTACACCTTC. The complete variable domain, with remaining parts taken from reference TRBV5-8 and TRBJ1-2, reads EAGVTQSPTHLIKTRGQQATLRCSPISGHTSVYWYQQALGLGLQFLLWYDEGEERNRGNFPPRFSGRQFPNYSSELNVNALELEDSALYLCASSRDRPYGYTFGSGTRLTVV.

V usage is TRBV14 and J usage is TRBJ2-1; D is uncertain. V lost 2 bases to trimming and J lost 8 bases, with 7 bases between them. The CDR3 totals 12 residues. Germline V gives CDR1 SGHDN, CDR2 FVKESK. The DNA of the CDR3 is TGTGCCAGCAGCCAATTCCCCCATGAGCAGTTCTTC. Its protein is CASSQFPHEQFF.

The rearrangement links TRBV30 to TRBJ1-5, with TRBD1 as a possible D gene (6 bases). Germline V lookup: CDR1 GTSNPN, CDR2 SVGIG (reference sequence). V lost 2 bases, J lost 7 bases, and 12 bases lay in between. There are 13 residues in the CDR3. The CDR3 nucleotides are TGTGCCTGGAGTAACAGGGAAGGCCAGCCCCAGCATTTT. Translating it yields CAWSNREGQPQHF.

The rearrangement uses TRBV15 and TRBJ1-4, with a possible D match to TRBD1 (6 bases). The V gene's germline CDR1 is LNHNV and CDR2 YYDKDF (reference sequence). The CDR3 spans 14 residues. V was shortened by 1 base and J by 6 bases, with 9 bases between the two germline ends. The CDR3 region is CATSRAGAYEKLFF. The CDR3 coding sequence is TGTGCCACCAGCAGAGCAGGGGCCTATGAAAAACTGTTTTTT.

This CDR3 is CASSPDGAKNIQYF. The CDR3 region has the DNA TGCGCCAGCAGCCCGGACGGAGCCAAAAACATTCAGTACTTC. This rearrangement joins TRBV5-1 to TRBJ2-4, with D hard to call. The V gene lost 4 bases and the J gene lost 0 bases, with 8 bases spanning the gap. Per germline, CDR1 SGHRS and CDR2 YFSETQ. CDR3 size: 14 residues.

This clonotype was counted ten times or more. V gene TRBV11-2 combines with J gene TRBJ2-1, with D perhaps assigned TRBD1 or TRBD2 (6 bases each). The V end lost 3 bases, the J end lost 9 bases, and 15 bases lay between the germline ends. This CDR3 is built from 14 residues. Per the germline V gene, CDR1 is SGHAT and CDR2 is FQNNGV. CDR3 sequence: CASSFLKGGFEQFF. The CDR3 DNA reads TGTGCCAGCAGCTTCCTTAAGGGGGGCTTTGAGCAGTTCTTC.

Only a few counts were recorded for this clonotype. This sequence joins TRBV28 and TRBJ2-4, with 7 bases aligning to TRBD1. J gave up 9 bases and V 4 bases, and 9 bases lay outside the gene matches. Per germline, CDR1 MDHEN and CDR2 SYDVKM. The CDR3 length is 14 residues. The CDR3 DNA reads TGTGCCAGCAGTTCGAAGACAGGGTTAGGCATTCAGTACTTC. It is translated as CASSSKTGLGIQYF.

The rearrangement uses TRBV11-2 and TRBJ2-6; D gene unclear. The CDR3 has 17 amino acids. Germline V gene lookup returns CDR1 SGHAT and CDR2 FQNNGV. Trimming took 0 bases from V and 0 from J, leaving 9 bases between them. The CDR3 coding sequence is TGTGCCAGCAGCTTAGATGGAATGCTCTCTGGGGCCAACGTCCTGACTTTC. Residues: CASSLDGMLSGANVLTF. The variable domain in full, with the rest retrieved from reference TRBV11-2 and TRBJ2-6, is EAGVAQSPRYKIIEKRQSVAFWCNPISGHATLYWYQQILGQGPKLLIQFQNNGVVDDSQLPKDRFSAERLKGVDSTLKIQPAKLEDSAVYLCASSLDGMLSGANVLTFGAGSRLTVL.

V is TRBV27 and J is TRBJ2-5; 10 nucleotides align to TRBD1. Germline trimming cut 3 bases from V and 0 bases from J; bases unmatched to any gene: 7. The CDR3 runs 17 residues. Looked up from germline, CDR1 is MNHEY and CDR2 is SMNVEV (reference sequence). The DNA of the CDR3 is TGTGCCAGCAGTTTTAGGGACAGGGGACGGGACCAAGAGACCCAGTACTTC. Encoded protein: CASSFRDRGRDQETQYF.

This clonotype has a handful of counts. The chain recombines TRBV6-2 or TRBV6-3 with TRBJ1-1; 11 nucleotides match TRBD1. The CDR3 sequence is 16 residues long. CDR1 and CDR2 from the germline V gene are MNHEY and SVGEGT. V was pared by 6 bases and J by 6 bases, with 12 bases of the junction left unmatched. DNA for the CDR3: TGTGCCAGCAGCCCTTACCGGGACAGGGGGATCTCTGAAGCTTTCTTT. Residues: CASSPYRDRGISEAFF.

This clonotype was detected a few times. The V gene is TRBV25-1, the J gene TRBJ1-2; a weak D match, TRBD1 (6 bases). V was pared by 4 bases and J by 4 bases, with 16 bases between. Germline lookup yields CDR1 MGHDK and CDR2 SYGVNS. CDR3 length equals 15 residues. The CDR3 region is CASSAFGQPFYGYTF. The CDR3 DNA reads as TGTGCCAGCAGTGCATTTGGACAGCCTTTCTATGGCTACACCTTC.

There are a few counts of this clonotype. CDR3 loop: CASSPPFEWFF. In DNA form, the CDR3 reads TGTGCCAGCAGTCCTCCTTTCGAGTGGTTCTTT. This chain uses TRBV28 with TRBJ1-1; D is unclear. Germline V gives CDR1 MDHEN, CDR2 SYDVKM. The V end was cut by 5 bases, the J end by 14 bases, with 15 bases between. This CDR3 has 11 residues.